These 15 T cell receptor beta chains came from one sample sequenced in a study of vaccination effects on CD4 cells after COVID-19. These receptors' targets are unknown. Clones were sequenced by immunoSEQ multiplex PCR, and TCRdb holds only the in-frame ones, with some missing. Of around 68,000 clones in the sample, 80% were seen once. Viral peptide pool expansion of antigen-specific CD4+ T cells preceded sequencing in the ViraFEST assay. Following 10 days of culture, CD4+ T cells were isolated. None of these healthy vaccinees had been infected with SARS-CoV-2 before vaccination. The specimen was CD4+ T cells from PBMCs cultured with SARS-CoV-2 spike peptides, collected before COVID-19 vaccination. All receptors derive from a human donor who received a COVID-19 vaccine.

CDR3 loop: CASSLAASGGFTDTQYF. CDR3 nucleotides: TGTGCCAGCAGCTTAGCGGCTAGCGGGGGATTCACAGATACGCAGTATTTT. The chain recombines TRBV7-2 with TRBJ2-3; TRBD2 matches 10 bases. CDR3 size: 17 residues. V lost 0 bases to trimming and J lost 2 bases; unmatched junction nucleotides: 5. Germline CDR1 is SGHTA and CDR2 is FQGNSA.

The chain is built from TRBV6-6 and TRBJ2-7; D call uncertain. This CDR3 is built from 12 residues. From germline, CDR1 is MNHNY and CDR2 SVGAGI (reference sequence). Trimming removed 0 bases at V and 3 bases at J, with 3 bases between. The CDR3: CASSYSNYEQYV. In nucleotides, the CDR3 is TGTGCCAGCAGTTACTCGAACTACGAGCAGTACGTC.

This chain joins TRBV5-6 and TRBJ1-2, with a possible D match to TRBD1 (6 bases). This CDR3 region has 16 residues. The V end lost 1 base, the J end lost 3 bases, and 16 bases lay between the germline ends. Per the germline V gene, CDR1 is SGHDT and CDR2 is YYEEEE. The CDR3 coding sequence is TGTGCCAGCAGCTTGCCCCCCGGCAGGGGCGACTATGGCTACACCTTC. This encodes CASSLPPGRGDYGYTF.

The rearrangement uses TRBV19 and TRBJ1-1; TRBD1 matches at 8 bases. Per the germline V gene, CDR1 is LNHDA and CDR2 is SQIVND (reference sequence). The CDR3 extends over 14 amino acids. With 5 bases clipped from V and 2 bases from J, the junction kept 4 bases outside the gene matches. The CDR3 reads CASSLGQGNTEAFF. The CDR3 DNA reads TGTGCCAGTAGTTTAGGACAGGGAAACACTGAAGCTTTCTTT.

This clone was seen only a few times. The V call is TRBV5-6, the J call TRBJ2-1; possibly TRBD2 for D (6 bases). Trimming shortened V by 3 bases and J by 5 bases, and 15 bases separated the two germline ends. The V gene's germline CDR1 is SGHDT and CDR2 YYEEEE. This CDR3 is built from 15 residues. The chain's CDR3 is CASSSWGRTNNEQFF. The CDR3 nucleotides read TGTGCCAGCAGCTCCTGGGGGAGGACAAACAATGAGCAGTTCTTC.

The rearrangement joins TRBV28 to TRBJ1-4, with a weak D call TRBD1 (5 bases). The V end was cut by 4 bases, the J end by 0 bases, with 15 bases between. CDR1 and CDR2 from the germline V gene are MDHEN and SYDVKM. CDR3 length: 17 residues. CDR3 in DNA: TGTGCCAGCAGTTCCCACCGGTGGACAACAACTAATGAAAAACTGTTTTTT. Residues: CASSSHRWTTTNEKLFF.

Here the CDR3 DNA reads TGTGCCAGCAGCTTAAGCCCGACGGGAGGATACACCGGGGAGCTGTTTTTT. Protein sequence: CASSLSPTGGYTGELFF. The chain couples TRBV5-5 to TRBJ2-2, with 7 bases matching TRBD2. The CDR3 is made up of 17 amino acids. V trimming: 2 bases; J trimming: 3 bases; junction bases outside the gene matches: 10. Germline CDR1 and CDR2: SGHKS and YYEKEE (reference sequence).

The CDR3 region has the DNA TGTGCCAGTAGTATAGCCTACGCGAGGACTAGCGGAACTAGCACAGATACGCAGTATTTT. Translated: CASSIAYARTSGTSTDTQYF. The V gene is TRBV19, the J gene TRBJ2-3, with 10 bases lining up with TRBD2. The V and J ends lost 1 base and 0 bases, in that order; junction bases with no gene match: 13. This CDR3 spans 20 amino acids. Looked up from germline, CDR1 is LNHDA and CDR2 is SQIVND (reference sequence).

V usage is TRBV4-2 and J usage is TRBJ2-3; D unclear. Trimming cost V 0 bases and J 4 bases, with 8 bases left between them. The germline CDR1 and CDR2 sequences are LGHNA and YNFKEQ. The length of the CDR3 is 14 residues. This CDR3 reads CASSQDVRPDTQYF. CDR3 nucleotides: TGTGCCAGCAGCCAAGATGTACGCCCAGATACGCAGTATTTT.

This chain joins TRBV6-5 and TRBJ2-5; 8 bases fit TRBD1. The trim removed 6 bases at V and 3 bases at J, leaving 6 bases unmatched. The CDR3 runs to 14 residues. Germline-derived CDR1 and CDR2 are MNHEY and SVGAGI. The CDR3 loop reads CASRKTGVKETQYF. The CDR3 DNA is TGTGCCAGCAGGAAGACAGGGGTGAAAGAGACCCAGTACTTC.

The V and J genes are TRBV11-2 and TRBJ1-6; maybe TRBD1 (6 bases). Per the germline V gene, CDR1 is SGHAT and CDR2 is FQNNGV. This CDR3 comprises 15 residues. The V end lost 1 base, the J end lost 4 bases, and 8 bases lay between the germline ends. This CDR3 is CASSLVDSYNSPLHF. The CDR3 region has the DNA TGTGCCAGCAGCTTAGTGGACAGTTATAATTCACCCCTCCACTTT.

Only one count was recorded for this clone. The genes are TRBV5-1 and TRBJ2-1; D is unresolved. In germline, CDR1 is SGHRS, CDR2 YFSETQ. This CDR3 spans 14 amino acids. The V end was cut by 1 base, the J end by 2 bases, with 7 bases between. The CDR3 is CASSLSATYNEQFF. In DNA form, the CDR3 reads TGCGCCAGCAGCTTGTCTGCTACCTACAATGAGCAGTTCTTC.

J is TRBJ1-1 and V is TRBV7-3, with D perhaps TRBD1 (6 bases). CDR1 SGHTA and CDR2 FQGTGA come from the germline V gene. V lost 1 base to trimming and J lost 6 bases, with 15 bases between them. CDR3 size: 15 residues. The CDR3 protein is CASSLMVRTDAEAFF. In DNA form, the CDR3 reads TGTGCCAGCAGCTTAATGGTACGGACAGACGCTGAAGCTTTCTTT.

The chain has TRBV4-1 and TRBJ1-5; D remains unclear. This CDR3 has 12 residues. Trimming left V 0 bases short and J 6 bases short, with 3 bases between. The germline V gene encodes CDR1 MGHRA and CDR2 YSYEKL. The CDR3 protein is CASSQDSQPQHF. The CDR3 nucleotides read TGCGCCAGCAGCCAAGATAGTCAGCCCCAGCATTTT.

The rearrangement links TRBV6-6 to TRBJ2-2; TRBD2 might be the D (6 bases). In germline, CDR1 is MNHNY, CDR2 SVGAGI (reference sequence). The CDR3 spans 14 residues. Trimming pared 5 bases from V and 7 bases from J, leaving 14 bases between. As DNA, the CDR3 is TGTGCCAGCAGTACATACGGGGGAGACGGGGAGCTGTTTTTT. Translated, it gives CASSTYGGDGELFF.